A single sample gave rise to the 8 T cell receptor beta chains below, sequenced in a study of chemoradiotherapy in HPV16-positive cancers. Clones were sequenced by immunoSEQ multiplex PCR, and TCRdb holds only the in-frame ones, with some missing. The table records tens of thousands of clones, about 92% of them present only once. Sequencing used blood, obtained from a patient who underwent chemoradiotherapy. All receptors derive from a human donor with HPV-associated anogenital cancer.

V and J are TRBV5-4 and TRBJ2-5; 9 bases are shared with TRBD2. V was pared by 9 bases and J by 4 bases, with 7 bases of the junction left unmatched. CDR3 length: 13 amino acids. CDR1 SGHNT and CDR2 YYREEE come from the germline V gene (reference sequence). The DNA of the CDR3 is TGTGCCACCGCGGGGGGGCTGCGAGAGACCCAGTACTTC. This translates into CATAGGLRETQYF.

The rearrangement links TRBV2 to TRBJ1-1; 10 nucleotides match TRBD1. The CDR3 sequence is 16 residues long. With 7 bases clipped from V and 11 bases from J, the junction kept 19 bases outside the gene matches. Germline V lookup: CDR1 SNHLY, CDR2 FYNNEI. The CDR3 DNA sequence: TGTGCCAGCACAATATTCCAGGGACAGGGGACGGGTAGGGCTTTCTTT. Translation gives CASTIFQGQGTGRAFF.

The J gene is TRBJ1-5, the V gene TRBV12-5, with D unresolved. The CDR3 is 15 amino acids. The V gene lost 1 base and the J gene lost 0 bases, with 7 bases spanning the gap. The germline CDR1 and CDR2 sequences are LGHNT and FRNRAP. The CDR3: CASGLEEYSNQPQHF. Here the CDR3 DNA reads TGTGCTAGTGGTTTGGAGGAGTATAGCAATCAGCCCCAGCATTTT.

In this sample, this clone turned up once. The V call is TRBV6-6, the J call TRBJ2-7; 11 nucleotides line up with TRBD2. The CDR3 runs to 15 residues. V lost 2 bases to trimming and J lost 5 bases; unmatched junction nucleotides: 5. CDR1 is MNHNY and CDR2 is SVGAGI in the germline V gene (reference sequence). CDR3 sequence (DNA): TGTGCCAGCAGTTACATAGCGGGAGGGGCCAACGAGCAGTACTTC. Translation: CASSYIAGGANEQYF.

The chain recombines TRBV5-5 with TRBJ1-1; 7 positions match TRBD1. The CDR3 extends over 15 amino acids. Trimming cost V 4 bases and J 6 bases; bases outside gene matches: 12. In germline, CDR1 is SGHKS, CDR2 YYEKEE (reference sequence). CDR3 region: CASSPRQGLGAEAFF. Here the CDR3 DNA reads TGTGCCAGCAGCCCCCGACAGGGCCTGGGAGCTGAAGCTTTCTTT.

This chain joins TRBV6-6 and TRBJ2-1; 9 bases map to TRBD2. This CDR3 region has 15 residues. Germline assignment: CDR1 MNHNY and CDR2 SVGAGI (reference sequence). The J segment lost 10 bases and the V segment lost 4 bases, leaving 11 bases of the junction unmatched. CDR3 region: CASSLFLAGHSEQFF. CDR3 DNA: TGTGCCAGCAGTTTATTTCTAGCGGGGCACAGCGAGCAGTTCTTC.

The V gene is TRBV5-6, the J gene TRBJ1-1, with TRBD1 as a possible D gene (6 bases). CDR1 SGHDT and CDR2 YYEEEE come from the germline V gene. The CDR3 extends over 14 amino acids. V was trimmed by 0 bases and J by 3 bases, leaving 9 bases between them. For the CDR3, the DNA is TGTGCCAGCAGCTTGGTCAGGGGTTACACTGAAGCTTTCTTT. This sequence encodes CASSLVRGYTEAFF.

The rearrangement joins TRBV19 to TRBJ2-1; TRBD1 matches 10 bases. V shed 5 bases and J 6 bases; nucleotides not matched to a gene: 10. The CDR3 consists of 16 residues. Germline assignment: CDR1 LNHDA and CDR2 SQIVND (reference sequence). CDR3 region: CASSLGGTGAFNEQFF. CDR3 in DNA: TGTGCCAGTAGTTTAGGAGGGACAGGGGCCTTCAATGAGCAGTTCTTC.